The 12 T cell receptor beta chains reported below all come from one sample, sequenced in a study of tumor and adjacent non-tumor tissue in lung cancer. The template was RNA from unsorted bulk tissue. Three rounds of nested PCR, following a modified ARM-PCR protocol, produced the TCRbeta library. TCRdb re-called the multiplex PCR reads with MiXCR, one entry per CDR3 protein. The table records about 120,000 distinct CDR3 sequences, approximately 84% of them present only once. Specimen: lung tumor tissue. These receptors all stem from a man in his 70s with non-small cell lung cancer.

As for this clonotype: Lacking the conserved final phenylalanine or tryptophan, this CDR3 likely reflects a read error. The chain couples TRBV6-6 to TRBJ2-2; no clear D gene. Germline V gene lookup returns CDR1 MNHNY and CDR2 SVGAGI (reference sequence). The CDR3 length is 13 residues. The CDR3 protein is CALRSPYTGELFY. Written as DNA, the CDR3 is TGTGCTTTGAGAAGCCCATACACCGGGGAGCTGTTTTAT.

As for this clonotype: Lacking the conserved final phenylalanine or tryptophan, this CDR3 likely reflects a read error. Because the CDR3's place on the DNA is in doubt, the DNA is left out and the CDR3 is given as listed by TCRdb. V is TRBV6-2 or TRBV6-3 and J is TRBJ2-3; TRBD2, the table's D call, lacks a check against the DNA. Germline assignment: CDR1 MNHEY and CDR2 SVGEGT. The CDR3 has 15 amino acids, counting both end residues. CDR3 protein: CARSYRAPQTGTHYS.

Turning to this clonotype: This likely comes from a read error, as the CDR3 has no conserved phenylalanine or tryptophan at its end. This chain uses TRBV5-5 with TRBJ2-5; D is ambiguous. Germline V gene lookup returns CDR1 SGHKS and CDR2 YYEKEE (reference sequence). CDR3 length: 13 residues. The CDR3, as DNA: TGTGTCAGCAGCTTGATCAGTCCGGAGACCCAGTACTAC. Residues: CVSSLISPETQYY.

To note about this clonotype: The junction departs from germline at one end; a sequencing error may be responsible. CDR3 DNA: TGTGACAGCAGCTCCGGACTTACCGGGGAACTGTTTTTT. It specifies CDSSSGLTGELFF. The V call is TRBV13, the J call TRBJ2-2, with a tentative D call TRBD2 (5 bases). The CDR3 sequence is 13 residues long. CDR1 and CDR2 from the germline V gene are PRHDT and FYEKMQ (reference sequence).

A note on this clonotype: Sequence at one end of the junction differs from germline and may be a read error. The rearrangement links TRBV30 to TRBJ2-1, with 7 bases that match TRBD2. The CDR3 totals 15 residues. Germline CDR1 is GTSNPN and CDR2 is SVGIG (reference sequence). The CDR3 bases are TGTGCCTGGAGTGTTAAGCGGGAAATCCACAATGAGCAGCTCTTC. Its translation is CAWSVKREIHNEQLF.

Only a few counts were recorded for this clonotype. The rearrangement links TRBV10-3 to TRBJ1-5; D is ambiguous. V was shortened by 4 bases and J by 3 bases, with 10 bases between the two germline ends. This CDR3 has 14 amino acids. Germline V gene data show CDR1 as ENHRY and CDR2 as SYGVKD. The CDR3 spells CAISASSVNQPQHF. CDR3 bases: TGTGCCATCAGTGCATCTTCGGTCAATCAGCCCCAGCATTTT.

Details on this clonotype: Here the CDR3 omits its conserved ending phenylalanine or tryptophan, so a read error is the likely source. V usage is TRBV14 and J usage is TRBJ2-1, with D possibly TRBD2 on 6 matching bases. CDR1 is SGHDN and CDR2 is FVKESK in the germline V gene. V lost 7 bases and J lost 7, with 14 bases in between. CDR3 length equals 13 residues. The CDR3 nucleotides read TGTGCCAGCAAACAAGACCGGGGGAATGAGCAGTTCCTC. Residues: CASKQDRGNEQFL.

A word on this clonotype: Because the CDR3 is missing its conserved closing phenylalanine or tryptophan, this is likely a read error. This chain connects TRBV7-8 to TRBJ2-7, with 7 bases that match TRBD2. Germline assignment: CDR1 SGHVS and CDR2 FQNEAQ. This CDR3 is built from 15 residues. With 5 bases clipped from V and 2 bases from J, the junction kept 9 bases outside the gene matches. The CDR3 region is CASSQRLACTYEQYC. CDR3 DNA: TGTGCCAGCAGCCAACGACTAGCATGCACCTACGAGCAGTACTGC.

In regard to this clonotype: Because it lacks the conserved phenylalanine or tryptophan at the end, this CDR3 is likely a read error. It is unclear where the CDR3 begins or ends on the DNA, so no DNA is shown, and the CDR3 is as TCRdb lists it. The gene calls are TRBV29-1 and TRBJ2-5; the tabulated D call, TRBD1, remains unverified against the DNA. Ends included, the CDR3 has 12 residues. The germline V gene encodes CDR1 SQVTM and CDR2 ANQGSEA. The chain's CDR3 is CSVEAGVETQCY.

About this clonotype: A clone one base away is much larger, so this may be a read error. J is TRBJ2-1 and V is TRBV28; D is tentatively TRBD1 or TRBD2 (5 bases each). V was shortened by 9 bases and J by 2 bases, with 14 bases between the two germline ends. Germline-derived CDR1 and CDR2 are MDHEN and SYDVKM. There are 14 residues in the CDR3. CDR3 sequence: CARGEGSPYNEQFF. In DNA, the CDR3 is TGTGCCAGGGGAGAGGGGAGCCCCTACAATGAGCAGTTCTTC.

The rearrangement uses TRBV2 and TRBJ1-3; D uncertain. CDR1 and CDR2 (germline): SNHLY, FYNNEI. V was trimmed by 4 bases and J by 5 bases, leaving 9 bases between them. The CDR3 is 13 residues long. The CDR3 loop reads CASSGGPRNTIYF. CDR3 bases: TGTGCCAGCAGTGGAGGGCCCAGAAACACCATATATTTT.

This clonotype was seen a handful of times. The missing conserved phenylalanine or tryptophan at the end of this CDR3 makes a read error likely. The chain couples TRBV30 to TRBJ2-7, with a tentative D call TRBD2 (6 bases). Per the germline V gene, CDR1 is GTSNPN and CDR2 is SVGIG (reference sequence). Deletions cut 0 bases from V and 0 bases from J, with 12 bases between. The CDR3 is made up of 15 amino acids. CDR3 sequence (DNA): TGTGCCTGGAGTGTATCCAGCGGGTACTCCTACGAGCAGTACTCC. Protein sequence: CAWSVSSGYSYEQYS.